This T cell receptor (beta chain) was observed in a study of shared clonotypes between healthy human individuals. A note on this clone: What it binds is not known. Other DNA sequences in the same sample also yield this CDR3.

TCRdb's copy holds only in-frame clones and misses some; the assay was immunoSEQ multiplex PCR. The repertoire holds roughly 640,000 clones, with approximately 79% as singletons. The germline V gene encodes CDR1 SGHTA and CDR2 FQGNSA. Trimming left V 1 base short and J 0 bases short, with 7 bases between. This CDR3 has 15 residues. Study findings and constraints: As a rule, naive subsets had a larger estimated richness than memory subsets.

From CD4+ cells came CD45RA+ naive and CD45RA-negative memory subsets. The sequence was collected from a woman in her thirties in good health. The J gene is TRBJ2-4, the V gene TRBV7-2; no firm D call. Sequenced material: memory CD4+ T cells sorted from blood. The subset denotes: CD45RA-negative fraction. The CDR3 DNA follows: TGTGCCAGCAGCTTAGTGACACTAGCCAAAAACATTCAGTACTTC. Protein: CASSLVTLAKNIQYF.